This T cell receptor beta chain was profiled in a study of blood T cell repertoires in COVID-19. At the level of the study: The United States, Italy and Spain supplied acute and convalescent COVID-19 samples. PBMCs, B-cell-depleted T cells, or T cells were the source of the cDNA or gDNA that made up the material.

Original handling: From reference gene primer amplification, estimates of nucleated cell counts were derived. Clones were read by immunoSEQ multiplex PCR, and TCRdb kept only the in-frame ones, dropping some. V and J calls and clone size are copied from that table; D and trimming were computed from the DNA. The sample contains around 120,000 clones, around 89% of which appear only once. Germline V CDR1 and CDR2: SGHRS, YFSETQ. The V and J ends lost 2 bases and 8 bases respectively, with 16 bases between them. This CDR3 has 14 residues. The origin of this receptor is a man over 45 with acute or convalescent COVID-19. The chain links TRBV5-1 to TRBJ1-2; weak D call: TRBD1 (6 bases). Specimen: peripheral blood. The CDR3 bases are TGCGCCAGCAGCTTAGGCAGGGGAACTAAGGGCTACACCTTC. This sequence encodes CASSLGRGTKGYTF.